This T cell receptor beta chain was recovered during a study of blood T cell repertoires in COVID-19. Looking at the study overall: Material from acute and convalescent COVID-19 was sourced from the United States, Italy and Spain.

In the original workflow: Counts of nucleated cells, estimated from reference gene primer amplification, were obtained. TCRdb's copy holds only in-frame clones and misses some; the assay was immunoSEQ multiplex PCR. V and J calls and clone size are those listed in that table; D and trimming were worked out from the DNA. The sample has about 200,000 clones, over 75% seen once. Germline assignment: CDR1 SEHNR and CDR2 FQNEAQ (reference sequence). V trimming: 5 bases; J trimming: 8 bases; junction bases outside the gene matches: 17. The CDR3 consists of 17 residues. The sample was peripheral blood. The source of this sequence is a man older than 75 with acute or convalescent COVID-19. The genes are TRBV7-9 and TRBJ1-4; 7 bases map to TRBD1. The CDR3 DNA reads TGTGCCAGCAGCCCCGAAGGGGGCAGGGTCGGTGGAGAAAAACTGTTTTTT. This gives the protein CASSPEGGRVGGEKLFF.